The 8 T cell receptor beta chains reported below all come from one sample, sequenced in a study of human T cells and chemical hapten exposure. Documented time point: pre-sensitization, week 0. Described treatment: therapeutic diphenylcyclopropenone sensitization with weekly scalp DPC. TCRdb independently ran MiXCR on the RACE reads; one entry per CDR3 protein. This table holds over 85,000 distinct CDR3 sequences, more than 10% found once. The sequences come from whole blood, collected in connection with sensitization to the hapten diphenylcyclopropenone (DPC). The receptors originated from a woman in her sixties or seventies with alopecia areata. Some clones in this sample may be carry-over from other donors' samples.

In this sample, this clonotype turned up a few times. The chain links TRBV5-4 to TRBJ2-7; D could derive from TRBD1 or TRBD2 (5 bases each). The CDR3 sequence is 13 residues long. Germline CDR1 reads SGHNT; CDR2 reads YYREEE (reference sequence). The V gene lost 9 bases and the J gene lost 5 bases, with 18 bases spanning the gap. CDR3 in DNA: TGTGCCACCTGGGGGTACCATGATAACGAGCAGTACTTC. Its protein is CATWGYHDNEQYF. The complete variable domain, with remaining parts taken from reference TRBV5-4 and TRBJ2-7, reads ETGVTQSPTHLIKTRGQQVTLRCSSQSGHNTVSWYQQALGQGPQFIFQYYREEENGRGNFPPRFSGLQFPNYSSELNVNALELDDSALYLCATWGYHDNEQYFGPGTRLTVT.

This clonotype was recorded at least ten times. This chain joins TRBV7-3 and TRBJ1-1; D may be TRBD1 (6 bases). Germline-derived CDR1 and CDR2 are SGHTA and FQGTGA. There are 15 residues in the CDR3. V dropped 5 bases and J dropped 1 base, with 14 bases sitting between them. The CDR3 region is CASSPQGHTNTEAFF. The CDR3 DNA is TGTGCCAGCAGCCCACAGGGACATACGAACACTGAAGCTTTCTTT.

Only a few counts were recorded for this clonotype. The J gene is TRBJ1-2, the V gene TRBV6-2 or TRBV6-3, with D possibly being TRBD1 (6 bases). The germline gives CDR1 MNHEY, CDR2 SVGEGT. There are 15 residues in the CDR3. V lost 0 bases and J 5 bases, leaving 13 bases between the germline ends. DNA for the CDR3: TGTGCCAGCAGTTACTCGAACAGGGCTGGTTATGGCTACACCTTC. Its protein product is CASSYSNRAGYGYTF.

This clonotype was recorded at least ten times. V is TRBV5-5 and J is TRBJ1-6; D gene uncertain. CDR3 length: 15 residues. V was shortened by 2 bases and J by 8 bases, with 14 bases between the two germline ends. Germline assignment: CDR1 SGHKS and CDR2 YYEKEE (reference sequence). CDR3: CASSFRLQDHSPLHF. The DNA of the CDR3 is TGTGCCAGCAGCTTTCGCCTACAAGACCATTCACCCCTCCACTTT.

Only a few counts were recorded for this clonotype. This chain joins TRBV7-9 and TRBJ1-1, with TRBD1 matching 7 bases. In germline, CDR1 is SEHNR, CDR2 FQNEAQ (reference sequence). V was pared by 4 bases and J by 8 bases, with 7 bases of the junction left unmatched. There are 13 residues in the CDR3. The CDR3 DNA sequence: TGTGCCAGCAGCTATTACAGGGGCGACGAAGCTTTCTTT. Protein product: CASSYYRGDEAFF.

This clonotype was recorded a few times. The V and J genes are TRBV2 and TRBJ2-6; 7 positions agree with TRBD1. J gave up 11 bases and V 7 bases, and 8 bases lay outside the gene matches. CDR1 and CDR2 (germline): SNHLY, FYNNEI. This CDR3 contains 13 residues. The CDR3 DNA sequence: TGTGCCAGCAAAGAGAGACAGGGTCACGTCCTGACTTTC. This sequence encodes CASKERQGHVLTF.

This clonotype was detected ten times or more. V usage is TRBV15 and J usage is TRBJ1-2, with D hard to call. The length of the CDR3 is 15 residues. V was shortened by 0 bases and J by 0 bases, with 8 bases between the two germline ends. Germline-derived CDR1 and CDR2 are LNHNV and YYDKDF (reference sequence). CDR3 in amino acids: CATSRDRSSNYGYTF. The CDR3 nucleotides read TGTGCCACCAGCAGAGATCGATCCTCTAACTATGGCTACACCTTC.

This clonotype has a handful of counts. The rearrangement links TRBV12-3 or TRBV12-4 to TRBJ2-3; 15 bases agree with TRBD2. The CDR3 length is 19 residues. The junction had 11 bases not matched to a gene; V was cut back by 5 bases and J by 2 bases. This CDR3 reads CASSPGTSGGFPDTDTQYF. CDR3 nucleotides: TGTGCCAGCAGTCCCGGGACTAGCGGGGGGTTCCCCGACACAGATACGCAGTATTTT.